The clone carrying this TCR beta chain has a single count. Per the germline V gene, CDR1 is WSHSY and CDR2 is SAAADI. The CDR3 is 15 amino acids. The trim removed 1 base at V and 10 bases at J, leaving 7 bases unmatched. The sample belongs to a study of blood T cell repertoires in COVID-19. Looking at the study overall: Samples representing acute and convalescent COVID-19 were sourced from the United States, Italy and Spain.

Recovered participants had two consecutive negative NP/OP PCR tests, healthcare professional clearance, or symptom resolution. Profiled with immunoSEQ multiplex PCR; TCRdb holds only in-frame clones, not every one. The sample yields 140,000 to 150,000 clones, 87% seen once. The chain recombines TRBV10-2 with TRBJ2-1; 10 nucleotides agree with TRBD2. Sequencing input: PBMCs or T cells enriched from blood (not recorded which). The receptor was isolated from a man in his sixties who had recovered from COVID-19. CDR3 amino acids: CASSEFLAGVEEQFF. The DNA for the CDR3 is TGCGCCAGCAGTGAGTTTCTAGCGGGAGTAGAGGAGCAGTTCTTC.